This T cell receptor beta chain is from a study of blood T cell repertoires in COVID-19. On the study more broadly: PBMCs, B-cell-depleted T cells, or T cells provided the cDNA or gDNA that made up the material.

In the study's own analysis: Quantification of nucleated cells was approximated via reference gene primer amplification. Sequenced by immunoSEQ multiplex PCR; TCRdb stores in-frame clones only, minus some. The V and J calls and clone size come from that table; D and trimming were worked out from the DNA. Among 90,000 to 100,000 clones listed, roughly 85% were seen once. V shed 3 bases, J shed 4 bases, and the junction held 6 bases outside the gene matches. In germline, CDR1 is SEHNR, CDR2 FQNEAQ (reference sequence). CDR3 length equals 17 residues. Seattle cases were enrolled at active infection and followed longitudinally.

This sequence joins TRBV7-9 and TRBJ2-1; 13 bases match TRBD2. The TCR sequence derives from a woman in her sixties or seventies with COVID-19, enrolled during active disease. Sequenced input: peripheral blood. The CDR3 loop reads CASSLPRTSGGYNEQFF. As DNA, the CDR3 is TGTGCCAGCAGCTTGCCGAGGACTAGCGGGGGTTACAATGAGCAGTTCTTC. Full variable domain (missing parts from reference TRBV7-9 and TRBJ2-1): DTGVSQNPRHKITKRGQNVTFRCDPISEHNRLYWYRQTLGQGPEFLTYFQNEAQLEKSRLLSDRFSAERPKGSFSTLEIQRTEQGDSAMYLCASSLPRTSGGYNEQFFGPGTRLTVL.